This entry lists 3 T cell receptor beta chains sequenced from one sample in a study of T cell responses to AZD1222 COVID-19 vaccine. Clones were sequenced by immunoSEQ multiplex PCR, and TCRdb holds only the in-frame ones, with some missing. The sample shows about 86,000 clones, around 87% of them seen only once. This specimen consisted of peripheral blood, obtained 28 days after the second AZD1222 dose. The receptor set was obtained from an adult who received the AZD1222 COVID-19 vaccine.

This chain connects TRBV6-5 to TRBJ1-3; D not resolved. V shed 7 bases and J shed 4 bases, with 11 bases lying between them. The CDR3 totals 13 residues. The germline V gene encodes CDR1 MNHEY and CDR2 SVGAGI. The CDR3 nucleotides are TGTGCCAGCAATGGTTTTATCGGAAACACCATATATTTT. It encodes CASNGFIGNTIYF.

The chain is built from TRBV6-6 and TRBJ1-5, with D unclear. This CDR3 region has 13 residues. Germline V CDR1 and CDR2: MNHNY, SVGAGI (reference sequence). The germline V and J ends were trimmed by 10 bases and 6 bases, with 16 bases remaining between them. The CDR3 coding sequence is TGTGCCACTCATCGAGGCATGGCTCAGCCCCAGCATTTT. Translated, it gives CATHRGMAQPQHF.

The chain has TRBV7-2 and TRBJ1-4, with a tentative D call TRBD1 (5 bases). Germline CDR1 and CDR2: SGHTA and FQGNSA. The CDR3 is 13 amino acids. V lost 6 bases and J 6 bases, leaving 11 bases between the germline ends. The CDR3 sequence is CASRPGGDEKLFF. The CDR3 DNA reads TGTGCCAGCAGACCAGGAGGGGATGAAAAACTGTTTTTT.